This T cell receptor beta chain was sequenced in a study of T cells in Graves' hyperthyroidism and ophthalmopathy. Amplification of TCR beta CDR3 regions used RNA as the template. The HTBI set primed first-round TCR CDR3 RT-PCR. MiXCR, applied by TCRdb to the multiplex PCR reads, yields one record per CDR3 protein. Of 550,000 to 600,000 distinct CDR3 sequences detected, 16% appear once; the ten largest clones hold about 20%. CDR3 length: 13 amino acids. CDR1 is SEHNR and CDR2 is FQNEAQ in the germline V gene (reference sequence). The V end lost 2 bases, the J end lost 6 bases, and 7 bases lay between the germline ends. This clonotype has only a few counts.

This sequence originates from a woman aged 18-35 years with Graves' hyperthyroidism. The sample comprised blood. V is TRBV7-9 and J is TRBJ2-2; no definite D call. Here the CDR3 reads CASSLLSSGELFF. The DNA for the CDR3 is TGTGCCAGCAGCTTACTGAGCTCCGGGGAGCTGTTTTTT.